A selection of T cell receptor beta chains follows, all from one sample in a study of early T cells in non-severe SARS-CoV-2 infection. TCRdb passed the 5' RACE reads through MiXCR, listing each CDR3 protein once. The profile shows more than 70,000 distinct CDR3 sequences, about 11% of them singletons. The sequencing here drew on whole blood, taken at baseline. These receptors all stem from an adult who was a healthcare worker with PCR-confirmed SARS-CoV-2 infection or an uninfected control (not recorded which). CDR3s include the opening cysteine and the closing phenylalanine or tryptophan. Each record gives: clone size, D gene, V gene, J gene, CDR3 DNA, CDR3 protein. The D gene is left open where the match is weak. Only some rows state a clone size, as once, few, many or a class for expanded clones.

few	TRBD1	TRBV9	TRBJ1-3	TGTGCCAGCAGCAACGACGGGACAGGCTCTGGAAACACCATATATTTT	CASSNDGTGSGNTIYF
many	TRBD1	TRBV29-1	TRBJ1-5	TGCAGCGTCATGACAGGGGGAGGCCAGCCCCAGCATTTT	CSVMTGGGQPQHF
many	.	TRBV4-1	TRBJ2-6	TGCGCCAGCAGCCAAGAGGGGATTAGCGGCTCTGGGGCCAACGTCCTGACTTTC	CASSQEGISGSGANVLTF
.	.	TRBV28	TRBJ2-1	TGTGCCAGCAGTCCGCTAGGGACGGACAATGAGCAGTTCTTC	CASSPLGTDNEQFF
few	.	TRBV30	TRBJ1-1	TGTGCCTGGAGCTGGGCCAACACTGAAGCTTTCTTT	CAWSWANTEAFF
.	.	TRBV20-1	TRBJ2-3	TGCAGTGCTAGGTGGCGGCCTGAAGGGGTTGCAGATACGCAGTATTTT	CSARWRPEGVADTQYF
many	.	TRBV27	TRBJ1-6	TGTGCCAGCAGTTGGAGGGGCCGTAATTCACCCCTCCACTTT	CASSWRGRNSPLHF
.	.	TRBV7-2	TRBJ1-5	TGTGCCAGCAGCTTAAGACGGGGCAATCAGCCCCAGCATTTT	CASSLRRGNQPQHF
.	.	TRBV20-1	TRBJ2-5	TGCAGTGCTAGAGATGGCGGGACGTCACTTGAGACCCAGTACTTC	CSARDGGTSLETQYF
.	.	TRBV6-6	TRBJ1-1	TGTCCCAGCAGTTACTCTCCGGAAGCTTTCTTT	CPSSYSPEAFF
many	.	TRBV29-1	TRBJ1-1	TGCAGCGCCGGGGGCGCCCTCGGGGGGACTGAAGCTTTCTTT	CSAGGALGGTEAFF
many	.	TRBV10-3	TRBJ2-2	TGTGCCATCAGTCTCCCCACGCGCACCGGGGAGCTGTTTTTT	CAISLPTRTGELFF
many	.	TRBV12-3/TRBV12-4	TRBJ1-2	TGTGCCAGCAGTTTGGGGGGCGACTATGGCTACACCTTC	CASSLGGDYGYTF
many	.	TRBV7-2	TRBJ2-5	TGTGCCAGCAGCCACCTCGGCGGTACCCCAAAGGAGACCCAGTACTTC	CASSHLGGTPKETQYF
.	.	TRBV5-1	TRBJ1-4	TGCGCCAGCAGCTCAAACACGGTGGAAGGTGAAAAACTGTTTTTT	CASSSNTVEGEKLFF
few	.	TRBV7-7	TRBJ2-1	TGTGCCAGCAGCCCTAATACTAATCCTCTGGGTGAGCAGTTCTTC	CASSPNTNPLGEQFF
.	TRBD2	TRBV6-2/TRBV6-3	TRBJ2-1	TGTGCCAGCAGTCTACTAGCGGGGGGGCGCAATGAGCAGTTCTTC	CASSLLAGGRNEQFF
few	.	TRBV12-3/TRBV12-4	TRBJ2-7	TGTGCCAGCAGCCCCCAGGTTCTGGCCTACGAGCAGTACTTC	CASSPQVLAYEQYF
few	TRBD1	TRBV5-8	TRBJ2-3	TGTGCCAGCAGCCCGGACAGGGGACGTGCTACCTTTACGCAGTATTTT	CASSPDRGRATFTQYF
few	TRBD2	TRBV7-9	TRBJ2-5	TGTGCCAGCACCCCAACCCCCGCGGTTGAGCGGGGGGTAGAGACCCAGTACTTC	CASTPTPAVERGVETQYF
.	.	TRBV29-1	TRBJ2-1	TGCAGCGTTGAACCCCGAAAGGGGAACAATGAGCAGTTCTTC	CSVEPRKGNNEQFF
few	.	TRBV7-3	TRBJ1-2	TGTGCCAGCAGCTTGGACGGTTCCCACCTTGGCTACACCTTC	CASSLDGSHLGYTF
few	.	TRBV6-5	TRBJ2-7	TGTGCCAGCACCCCCTATGGGGGCGAGGACTACGAGCAGTACTTC	CASTPYGGEDYEQYF
many	.	TRBV20-1	TRBJ2-4	TGCAGTGCTAGAGATCCTGGGGGCTACATTCAGTACTTC	CSARDPGGYIQYF
.	TRBD1	TRBV2	TRBJ1-4	TGTGCCAGCAGCGCACAGGGGCCGGCAACTACTGAAAAACTGTTTTTT	CASSAQGPATTEKLFF
.	.	TRBV29-1	TRBJ2-1	TGCAGCGTGGAAGATCTACAGGGATCTGAGCAGTTCTTC	CSVEDLQGSEQFF
few	TRBD2	TRBV3-1	TRBJ2-5	TGTGCCAGCAGCCAAGATATGGGGGACTACCCGCAAGAGACCCAGTACTTC	CASSQDMGDYPQETQYF
few	.	TRBV30	TRBJ1-3	TGTGCCTGGAGTGAGGGAAACTCTGGAAACACCATATATTTT	CAWSEGNSGNTIYF
few	TRBD1	TRBV11-3	TRBJ2-1	TGTGCCAGCAGCCCCGGGACAGACAATGAGCAGTTCTTC	CASSPGTDNEQFF
.	.	TRBV9	TRBJ1-2	TGTGCCAGCAGCGTGGCGGATTCGCGCCGTGGCTACACCTTC	CASSVADSRRGYTF
.	TRBD1	TRBV3-1	TRBJ2-6	TGTGCCAGCAGCCAAGATCCAGACACAGGGGCTGGGGCCAACGTCCTGACTTTC	CASSQDPDTGAGANVLTF
few	TRBD1	TRBV12-3/TRBV12-4	TRBJ2-5	TGTGCCAGCAGTTTAGCGGGGACAGGGGGCCGAGAGACCCAGTACTTC	CASSLAGTGGRETQYF
.	.	TRBV6-1	TRBJ2-2	TGTGCCAGCAGCCTACACAGGGAGGGGGCCGGGGAGCTGTTTTTT	CASSLHREGAGELFF
.	TRBD2	TRBV7-9	TRBJ2-3	TGTGCCAGCAGCCTAGACTTCGGACTAGCCATAGGCACAGATACGCAGTATTTT	CASSLDFGLAIGTDTQYF
.	.	TRBV12-3/TRBV12-4	TRBJ1-3	TGTGCCAGCAGTTTAAGAGCTGGAAACACCATATATTTT	CASSLRAGNTIYF
.	.	TRBV19	TRBJ1-5	TGTGCCAGTAGGGACATCTCCCCCCTTCAGCCCCAGCATTTT	CASRDISPLQPQHF
.	.	TRBV6-2/TRBV6-3	TRBJ2-1	TGTGCCAGCAGCTCAACCCGACAGGCCGCTACCTACAATGAGCAGTTCTTC	CASSSTRQAATYNEQFF
.	TRBD1	TRBV19	TRBJ2-7	TGTGCCAGTGCCGGGACAGGGGTCGAGCAGTACTTC	CASAGTGVEQYF
.	.	TRBV14	TRBJ2-2	TGTGCCAGCAGCCAATTAGCCCCCGGGGAGCTGTTTTTT	CASSQLAPGELFF
few	.	TRBV7-2	TRBJ1-1	TGTGCCAGCAGCTTAGGCAGTCAGAGCACTGAAGTTTTCTTT	CASSLGSQSTEVFF
few	TRBD2	TRBV12-3/TRBV12-4	TRBJ2-5	TGTGCCAGCAGTTTGATGCGGGGGGTAGAGACCCAGTACTTC	CASSLMRGVETQYF
.	.	TRBV6-5	TRBJ1-1	TGTGCCAGCAGGTATTTCACTGAAGCTTTCTTT	CASRYFTEAFF
.	.	TRBV4-1	TRBJ2-6	TGCGCCAGCAGCCAAGAATCCCCGGGGGCCTCTGGGGCCAACGTCCTGACTTTC	CASSQESPGASGANVLTF